Presented here are 12 T cell receptor beta chains from one specimen sequenced in a study of T-cell memory formation after mild COVID-19. MiXCR, run by TCRdb on the 5' RACE reads, gives a single entry per CDR3 protein. Of around 340,000 distinct CDR3 sequences in the sample, roughly 15% were seen once. Sequencing was performed on PBMCs or a T cell subset sorted from them (not recorded which). The receptors come from a young man who had mild COVID-19 (a few samples of this study predate the infection). Cell type and time point are not known.

This clonotype has more than one count but fewer than ten. The V and J genes are TRBV5-5 and TRBJ2-1; the D gene is possibly TRBD1 (6 bases). CDR1 is SGHKS and CDR2 is YYEKEE in the germline V gene (reference sequence). Trimming took 2 bases from V and 7 from J, leaving 10 bases between them. CDR3 length: 13 amino acids. The CDR3 here is CASSFLQGNEQFF. Here the CDR3 DNA reads TGTGCCAGCAGCTTTTTACAGGGTAATGAGCAGTTCTTC.

This clonotype showed up just a few times. The V and J genes are TRBV29-1 and TRBJ1-2; TRBD1 aligns across 9 bases. CDR1 is SQVTM and CDR2 is ANQGSEA in the germline V gene. V was pared by 3 bases and J by 4 bases, with 3 bases of the junction left unmatched. The CDR3 spans 13 residues. The CDR3 sequence is CSVDPGQGYGYTF. In nucleotides, the CDR3 is TGCAGCGTTGACCCGGGACAGGGCTATGGCTACACCTTC.

This clonotype was seen just once. The chain links TRBV5-1 to TRBJ1-3; 10 bases align to TRBD1. CDR3 length: 18 amino acids. The germline CDR1 and CDR2 sequences are SGHRS and YFSETQ. J gave up 0 bases and V 4 bases, and 10 bases lay outside the gene matches. CDR3 sequence reads: CASSLTGTGVISGNTIYF. The CDR3 DNA follows: TGCGCCAGCAGCCTAACCGGGACAGGGGTTATCTCTGGAAACACCATATATTTT.

The sample holds a few counts of this clonotype. The V gene is TRBV7-9, the J gene TRBJ2-1; D unclear. Germline V gives CDR1 SEHNR, CDR2 FQNEAQ (reference sequence). Trimming shortened V by 1 base and J by 5 bases, and 6 bases separated the two germline ends. The CDR3 has 13 amino acids. CDR3 protein: CASSLDGNNEQFF. The CDR3 DNA reads TGTGCCAGCAGCTTAGATGGAAACAATGAGCAGTTCTTC.

The chain employs TRBV12-3 or TRBV12-4 and TRBJ2-3, with 11 bases identical to TRBD1. Trimming took 6 bases from V and 6 from J; bases not matched to a gene: 8. The CDR3 runs to 15 residues. The CDR3 coding sequence is TGTGCCAGCAGCATCCGGGACAGGGGGTCTGATACGCAGTATTTT. Its translation is CASSIRDRGSDTQYF.

This clonotype was seen only a few times. This rearrangement joins TRBV7-9 to TRBJ1-4; TRBD1 might be the D (5 bases). The germline CDR1 and CDR2 sequences are SEHNR and FQNEAQ (reference sequence). This CDR3 contains 13 residues. V lost 6 bases and J 7 bases, leaving 12 bases between the germline ends. CDR3 DNA sequence: TGTGCCAGCAGTTCGGAAAGGGGTGAAAAACTGTTTTTT. Protein: CASSSERGEKLFF.

This clonotype appeared many times. V usage is TRBV7-9 and J usage is TRBJ1-1, with D tentatively TRBD1 (6 bases). CDR3 length: 15 residues. Germline V lookup: CDR1 SEHNR, CDR2 FQNEAQ (reference sequence). V lost 1 base and J 4 bases, leaving 13 bases between the germline ends. The CDR3 DNA sequence: TGTGCCAGCAGCTTAGTCGATGAAGGGGGCACTGAAGCTTTCTTT. Its protein product is CASSLVDEGGTEAFF.

The J gene is TRBJ1-1, the V gene TRBV5-8; unclear D gene. This CDR3 region has 13 residues. The V end lost 4 bases, the J end lost 4 bases, and 11 bases lay between the germline ends. Germline V lookup: CDR1 SGHTS, CDR2 YDEGEE. The CDR3, as DNA: TGTGCCAGCAGCCATGGGGTGGTCACTGAAGCTTTCTTT. Translation gives CASSHGVVTEAFF. Combining the CDR3 with reference TRBV5-8 and TRBJ1-1 gives the whole variable domain EAGVTQSPTHLIKTRGQQATLRCSPISGHTSVYWYQQALGLGLQFLLWYDEGEERNRGNFPPRFSGRQFPNYSSELNVNALELEDSALYLCASSHGVVTEAFFGQGTRLTVV.

This clonotype appeared a few times. This rearrangement joins TRBV5-1 to TRBJ2-7; D may be TRBD2 (6 bases). Germline V gene data show CDR1 as SGHRS and CDR2 as YFSETQ. CDR3 length: 16 residues. Trimming pared 4 bases from V and 4 bases from J, leaving 21 bases between. CDR3 coding DNA: TGCGCCAGCAGCCCGGGTGGACTACATGGGATTTACGAGCAGTACTTC. It translates to CASSPGGLHGIYEQYF.

The chain links TRBV20-1 to TRBJ1-6; TRBD1 is a possible D gene (5 bases). The germline V and J ends were trimmed by 6 bases and 6 bases, with 21 bases remaining between them. The CDR3 length is 16 residues. Per the germline V gene, CDR1 is DFQATT and CDR2 is SNEGSKA (reference sequence). The CDR3 region is CSARGVEEVLNSPLHF. The DNA for the CDR3 is TGCAGTGCCCGAGGGGTAGAAGAGGTTCTTAATTCACCCCTCCACTTT.

The chain couples TRBV7-2 to TRBJ2-3; no firm D call. Germline V gene lookup returns CDR1 SGHTA and CDR2 FQGNSA. The CDR3 totals 14 residues. V was clipped by 3 bases and J by 2 bases, with 9 bases between them. The CDR3 DNA reads TGTGCCAGCAGCTTTTCGGCGGACACAGATACGCAGTATTTT. It specifies CASSFSADTDTQYF. Complete variable domain (other parts from reference TRBV7-2 and TRBJ2-3): GAGVSQSPSNKVTEKGKDVELRCDPISGHTALYWYRQSLGQGLEFLIYFQGNSAPDKSGLPSDRFSAERTGGSVSTLTIQRTQQEDSAVYLCASSFSADTDTQYFGPGTRLTVL.

V is TRBV7-6 and J is TRBJ2-5, with 7 bases that match TRBD1. Germline trimming cut 0 bases from V and 4 bases from J; bases unmatched to any gene: 26. Germline-derived CDR1 and CDR2 are SGHVS and FNYEAQ. The CDR3 covers 22 residues. For the CDR3, the DNA is TGTGCCAGCAGCTTAGCCGTTCAAGGACAGGTCCAACCCTCGGCCTGGAGAGAGACCCAGTACTTC. Protein: CASSLAVQGQVQPSAWRETQYF.